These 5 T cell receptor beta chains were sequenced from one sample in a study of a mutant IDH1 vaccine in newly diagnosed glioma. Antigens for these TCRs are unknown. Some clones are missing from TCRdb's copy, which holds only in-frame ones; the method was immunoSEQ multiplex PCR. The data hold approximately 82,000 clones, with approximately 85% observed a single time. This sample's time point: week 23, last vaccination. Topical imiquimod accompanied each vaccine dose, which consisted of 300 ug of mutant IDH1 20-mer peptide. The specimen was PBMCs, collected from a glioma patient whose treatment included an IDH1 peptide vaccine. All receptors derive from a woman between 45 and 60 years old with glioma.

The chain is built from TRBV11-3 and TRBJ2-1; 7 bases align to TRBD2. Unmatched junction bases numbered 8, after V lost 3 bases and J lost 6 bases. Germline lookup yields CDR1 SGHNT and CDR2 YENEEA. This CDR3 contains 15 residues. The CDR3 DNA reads TGTGCCAGCAGCTTGGAGGGAGGGCCGCTCAATGAGCAGTTCTTC. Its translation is CASSLEGGPLNEQFF.

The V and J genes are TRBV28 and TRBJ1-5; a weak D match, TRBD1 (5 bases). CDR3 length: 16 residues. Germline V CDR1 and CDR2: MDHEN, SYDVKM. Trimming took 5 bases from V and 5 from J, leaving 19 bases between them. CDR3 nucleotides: TGTGCCAGCAGTGGGGTCCAGGGTGGGTTTGATCAGCCCCAGCATTTT. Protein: CASSGVQGGFDQPQHF.

CDR3 in DNA: TGTGCCAGTAGTCCGACAGCTCCCTCTGGAAACACCATATATTTT. Translating it yields CASSPTAPSGNTIYF. This chain links TRBV19 with TRBJ1-3, with D tentatively TRBD1 (5 bases). From germline, CDR1 is LNHDA and CDR2 SQIVND (reference sequence). The CDR3 contains 15 residues. The ends were cut back, 5 bases at V and 0 bases at J, with 11 bases in the middle.

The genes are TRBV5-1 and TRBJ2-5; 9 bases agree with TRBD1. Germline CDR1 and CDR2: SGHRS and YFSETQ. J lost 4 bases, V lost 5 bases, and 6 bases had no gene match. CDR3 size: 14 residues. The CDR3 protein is CASREGQGRETQYF. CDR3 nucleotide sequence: TGCGCCAGCAGGGAGGGACAGGGACGAGAGACCCAGTACTTC.

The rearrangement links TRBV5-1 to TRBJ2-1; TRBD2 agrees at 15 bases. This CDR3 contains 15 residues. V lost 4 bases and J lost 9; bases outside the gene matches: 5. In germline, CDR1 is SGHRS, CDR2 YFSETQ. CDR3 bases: TGCGCCAGCAGCCAACGGACTAGCGGGAGGGGTGAGCAGTTCTTC. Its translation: CASSQRTSGRGEQFF.